This T cell receptor beta chain derives from a study of blood T cell repertoires in COVID-19. V shed 2 bases and J shed 6 bases, with 20 bases lying between them. Germline V CDR1 and CDR2: LNHDA, SQIVND (reference sequence). This CDR3 comprises 17 residues. This clone appeared once. Sequencing was performed with immunoSEQ multiplex PCR; in TCRdb, only in-frame clones are kept and a portion is missing. The repertoire has 310,000 or so clones, 86% of them found once; the top ten carry 1.5% to 2%. The source material was peripheral blood. The gene calls are TRBV19 and TRBJ2-1; TRBD2 is a possible D gene (5 bases). This receptor was identified in a woman aged 45-60 years with acute or convalescent COVID-19. This CDR3 reads CASSILTGNPSLNEQFF. Written as DNA, the CDR3 is TGTGCCAGTAGTATACTGACCGGGAACCCAAGTCTCAATGAGCAGTTCTTC.